The T cell receptor (beta chain) under discussion was sequenced for a study of CD8+ T cells in alopecia areata. cDNA serving as the sequencing template came from extracted, reverse transcribed RNA. The assay was immunoSEQ multiplex PCR, and TCRdb's table has in-frame clones only and misses some. Altogether roughly 100,000 clones are present, 85% to 90% being singletons, with the ten largest covering around 10%. In this sample, this clone turned up a few times. The CDR3 consists of 14 residues. Trimming at V came to 4 bases and at J to 2 bases, leaving 7 bases not matched to a gene. The germline V gene has CDR1 SQVTM and CDR2 ANQGSEA. Treatment defined: oral pan-JAK inhibitor, 5-10 mg twice daily.

The specimen was CD8+ T cells sorted from blood, collected at roughly week 30, from a patient treated with tofacitinib. This TCR came from a human donor with alopecia areata. V and J are TRBV29-1 and TRBJ2-7; TRBD2 matches at 8 bases. The CDR3 loop is CSVVSLAGTYEQYF. CDR3 nucleotide sequence: TGCAGCGTTGTATCCTTAGCGGGAACCTACGAGCAGTACTTC.